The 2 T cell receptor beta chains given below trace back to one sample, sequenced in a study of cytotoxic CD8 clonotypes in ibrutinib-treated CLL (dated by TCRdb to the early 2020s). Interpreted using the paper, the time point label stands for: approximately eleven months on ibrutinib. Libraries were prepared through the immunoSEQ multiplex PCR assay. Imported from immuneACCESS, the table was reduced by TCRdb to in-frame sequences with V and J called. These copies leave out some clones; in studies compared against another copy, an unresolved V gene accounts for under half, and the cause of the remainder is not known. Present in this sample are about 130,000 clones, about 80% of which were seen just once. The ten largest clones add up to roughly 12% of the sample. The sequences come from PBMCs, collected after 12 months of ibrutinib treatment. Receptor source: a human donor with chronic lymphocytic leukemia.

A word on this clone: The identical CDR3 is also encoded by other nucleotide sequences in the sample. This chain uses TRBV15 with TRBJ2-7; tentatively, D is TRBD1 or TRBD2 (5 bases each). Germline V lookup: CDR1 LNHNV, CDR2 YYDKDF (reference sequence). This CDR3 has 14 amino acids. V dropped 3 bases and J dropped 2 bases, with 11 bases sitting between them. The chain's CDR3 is CATSRDLGAYEQYF. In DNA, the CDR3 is TGTGCCACCAGCAGGGACCTGGGGGCCTACGAGCAGTACTTC.

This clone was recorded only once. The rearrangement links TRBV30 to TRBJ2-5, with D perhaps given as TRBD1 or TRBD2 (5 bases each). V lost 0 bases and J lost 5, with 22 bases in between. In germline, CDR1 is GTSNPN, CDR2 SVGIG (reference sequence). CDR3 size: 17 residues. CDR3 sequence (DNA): TGTGCCTGGAGTGTATTGGGGGAAAGGTCTCTCGATGAGACCCAGTACTTC. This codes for CAWSVLGERSLDETQYF.